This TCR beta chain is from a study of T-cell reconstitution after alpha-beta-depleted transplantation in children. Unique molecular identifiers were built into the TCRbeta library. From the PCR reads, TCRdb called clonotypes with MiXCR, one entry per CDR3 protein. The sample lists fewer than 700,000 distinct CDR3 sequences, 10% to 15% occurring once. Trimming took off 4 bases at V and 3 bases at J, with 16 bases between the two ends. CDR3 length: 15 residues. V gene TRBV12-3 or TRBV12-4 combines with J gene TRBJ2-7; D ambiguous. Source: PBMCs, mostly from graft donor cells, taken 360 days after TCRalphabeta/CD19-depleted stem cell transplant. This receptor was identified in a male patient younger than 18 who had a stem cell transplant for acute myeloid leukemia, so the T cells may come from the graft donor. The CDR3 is CASSYGPMPYYEQYF. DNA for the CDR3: TGTGCCAGCAGTTACGGTCCCATGCCGTACTACGAGCAGTACTTC.